What follows is one T cell receptor beta chain and its context. Its antigen is still unknown. V was cut by 9 bases and J by 2 bases, with 17 bases left in between. This CDR3 is built from 15 residues. Germline CDR1 is SGHTA and CDR2 is FQGTGA. The data were obtained in a study of T cell repertoires in cytomegalovirus infection. TCRdb itself ran the reads through MiXCR, one entry per CDR3 protein. The sample carries 900,000 to 950,000 distinct CDR3 sequences, about 33% recorded once. The V gene is TRBV7-3, the J gene TRBJ1-3; D uncertain. The sequence was obtained from a human donor in good health (CMV status not recorded). Some clones in this sample may be carry-over from other donors' samples. The input for sequencing was cultured CD8+ T cells from PBMCs, taken from culture after CMV antigen stimulation. The CDR3 region is CASLLRTDTGNTIYF. CDR3 nucleotides: TGTGCCAGTCTCCTTCGGACGGATACTGGAAACACCATATATTTT.